What follows are 24 T cell receptor beta chains derived from one specimen sequenced in a study of T-cell memory formation after mild COVID-19. Each CDR3 protein is one row after TCRdb ran MiXCR on the 5' RACE reads. The sample carries 300,000 to 400,000 distinct CDR3 sequences, 12% to 15% recorded once. Sequencing was carried out using PBMCs or a T cell subset sorted from them (not recorded which). All receptors derive from a man aged 18-30 years who had mild COVID-19 (a few samples of this study predate the infection). Cell type and time point are not known.

This clonotype was seen ten or more times. Written as DNA, the CDR3 is TGTGCCATCAGCAGCCGGGGCCGCTCCCTCTACAATGAGCAGTTCTTC. It translates to CAISSRGRSLYNEQFF. The chain couples TRBV10-3 to TRBJ2-1; either TRBD1 or TRBD2 may fit D (5 bases each). Germline CDR1 ENHRY, CDR2 SYGVKD. With 6 bases removed from V and 3 bases from J, the gap between germline ends came to 18 bases. This CDR3 spans 16 amino acids.

This clonotype has a handful of counts. This rearrangement joins TRBV19 to TRBJ2-2; possibly TRBD1 or TRBD2 for D (5 bases each). Trimming took 3 bases from V and 6 from J, leaving 8 bases between them. The germline V gene has CDR1 LNHDA and CDR2 SQIVND (reference sequence). This CDR3 contains 13 residues. CDR3 in amino acids: CASSIPGPGELFF. The CDR3 DNA follows: TGTGCCAGTAGTATCCCGGGGCCCGGGGAGCTGTTTTTT.

This chain links TRBV5-6 with TRBJ2-7; D unclear. Trimming removed 0 bases at V and 11 bases at J, with 15 bases between. Germline V gives CDR1 SGHDT, CDR2 YYEEEE. There are 13 residues in the CDR3. The CDR3 loop reads CASSLGSGEREYF. For the CDR3, the DNA is TGTGCCAGCAGCTTGGGCTCCGGCGAAAGGGAGTACTTC.

This clonotype turned up a few times. This chain connects TRBV18 to TRBJ1-3, with D tentatively TRBD1 (5 bases). V was clipped by 0 bases and J by 9 bases, with 12 bases between them. This CDR3 contains 14 residues. Germline V lookup: CDR1 KGHSH, CDR2 LQKENI. The CDR3 protein is CASSPPRQPRTIYF. CDR3 coding DNA: TGTGCCAGCTCACCACCGCGACAGCCGCGCACCATATATTTT.

This clonotype has just a few counts. This chain links TRBV6-5 with TRBJ2-1, with 9 bases fitting TRBD2. The CDR3 spans 18 residues. J was trimmed by 7 bases and V by 4 bases; bases with no gene match: 17. The germline V gene encodes CDR1 MNHEY and CDR2 SVGAGI. This CDR3 is CASSLLSPGGGGRNEQFF. Written as DNA, the CDR3 is TGTGCCAGCAGTTTACTCTCCCCCGGCGGGGGGGGAAGGAATGAGCAGTTCTTC.

V usage is TRBV27 and J usage is TRBJ1-3, with D tentatively TRBD1 (5 bases). The length of the CDR3 is 19 residues. CDR1 and CDR2 from the germline V gene are MNHEY and SMNVEV (reference sequence). Trimming removed 7 bases at V and 1 base at J, with 26 bases between. CDR3 in amino acids: CASILNRGVRSKSGNTIYF. As DNA, the CDR3 is TGTGCCAGCATACTCAACCGAGGGGTACGGTCGAAGTCTGGAAACACCATATATTTT.

The chain uses TRBV7-2 and TRBJ2-1; D is unresolved. Germline loops: CDR1 SGHTA, CDR2 FQGNSA. Trimming took off 2 bases at V and 10 bases at J, with 12 bases between the two ends. This CDR3 comprises 13 residues. Here the CDR3 DNA reads TGTGCCAGCAGCTTACCGCCAATAGGCGAGCAGTTCTTC. Protein sequence: CASSLPPIGEQFF.

This clonotype was recorded a few times. The chain has TRBV14 and TRBJ2-3; D might be TRBD2 (5 bases). CDR3 size: 17 residues. Germline V lookup: CDR1 SGHDN, CDR2 FVKESK. Trimming took off 0 bases at V and 2 bases at J, with 15 bases between the two ends. The CDR3 region has the DNA TGTGCCAGCAGCCAAGATCTGTCGCCGGGGTACACAGATACGCAGTATTTT. Its protein is CASSQDLSPGYTDTQYF.

V usage is TRBV29-1 and J usage is TRBJ1-2; tentative D call: TRBD1 (5 bases). There are 13 residues in the CDR3. The V end lost 0 bases, the J end lost 8 bases, and 13 bases lay between the germline ends. Germline values: CDR1 SQVTM, CDR2 ANQGSEA. This CDR3 reads CSVEDRQGLGYTF. The CDR3 bases are TGCAGCGTTGAAGATCGCCAGGGATTAGGCTACACCTTC.

DNA for the CDR3: TGTGCCAGCAGTTACTCTACTAGCGGGGGGGCCAATGAGCAGTTCTTC. Translating it yields CASSYSTSGGANEQFF. V gene TRBV6-2 or TRBV6-3 combines with J gene TRBJ2-1; 13 nucleotides line up with TRBD2. This CDR3 region has 16 residues. The V gene end was trimmed by 0 bases and the J gene end by 6 bases; junction bases not matched to a gene: 2. The germline gives CDR1 MNHEY, CDR2 SVGEGT.

This clonotype showed up just a few times. The V call is TRBV14, the J call TRBJ2-1; 9 bases match TRBD2. The CDR3 loop spans 16 amino acids. After removal of 0 bases from V and 7 bases from J, the junction contained 7 bases not matched to a gene. The V gene's germline CDR1 is SGHDN and CDR2 FVKESK. The CDR3 DNA follows: TGTGCCAGCAGCCAAGAGGAAGCGGGGGGCCGAAATGAGCAGTTCTTC. Its translation is CASSQEEAGGRNEQFF.

This clonotype showed up just a few times. The chain couples TRBV6-1 to TRBJ1-6; no reliable D call. CDR1 and CDR2 from the germline V gene are MNHNS and SASEGT. The CDR3 extends over 13 amino acids. With 4 bases removed from V and 10 bases from J, the gap between germline ends came to 11 bases. CDR3 in DNA: TGTGCCAGCAGTGTGGACGTCGGCTCACCCCTCCACTTT. The encoded protein is CASSVDVGSPLHF.

The chain links TRBV9 to TRBJ2-2; tentative D call: TRBD2 (6 bases). Germline loops: CDR1 SGDLS, CDR2 YYNGEE. V lost 0 bases and J lost 5, with 11 bases in between. The CDR3 contains 15 residues. The CDR3 coding sequence is TGTGCCAGCAGCGTAGCTTCCGGGACTACCGGGGAGCTGTTTTTT. Protein: CASSVASGTTGELFF.

The rearrangement links TRBV10-3 to TRBJ2-2, with 7 bases identical to TRBD1. This CDR3 is 16 amino acids long. V lost 5 bases and J lost 2; bases outside the gene matches: 8. CDR1 ENHRY and CDR2 SYGVKD come from the germline V gene. The CDR3 sequence is CAISITGTANTGELFF. In nucleotides, the CDR3 is TGTGCCATCAGTATTACCGGGACAGCCAACACCGGGGAGCTGTTTTTT.

The table lists this clonotype with a few counts. The gene calls are TRBV6-2 or TRBV6-3 and TRBJ1-5; D is unresolved. There are 13 residues in the CDR3. The germline V gene has CDR1 MNHEY and CDR2 SVGEGT. V lost 5 bases and J 5 bases, leaving 10 bases between the germline ends. The DNA of the CDR3 is TGTGCCAGCAGTAAACATAGGGATCAGCCCCAGCATTTT. Its translation: CASSKHRDQPQHF.

This clonotype showed up many times. This chain links TRBV5-1 with TRBJ1-2; TRBD1 aligns across 7 bases. Trimming cost V 4 bases and J 8 bases; bases outside gene matches: 5. The length of the CDR3 is 12 residues. The V gene's germline CDR1 is SGHRS and CDR2 YFSETQ. CDR3 sequence (DNA): TGCGCCAGCAGCCAAGGGACAGCCGGCTACACCTTC. It encodes CASSQGTAGYTF.

This clonotype was detected a few times. This chain links TRBV5-1 with TRBJ2-2; TRBD1 matches at 7 bases. The V and J ends lost 6 bases and 0 bases, in that order; junction bases with no gene match: 5. There are 15 residues in the CDR3. From germline, CDR1 is SGHRS and CDR2 YFSETQ. CDR3 sequence (DNA): TGCGCCAGCACCCGGGACAGCCCGAACACCGGGGAGCTGTTTTTT. Its translation: CASTRDSPNTGELFF.

V usage is TRBV7-9 and J usage is TRBJ1-5; D might be TRBD1 (5 bases). In germline, CDR1 is SEHNR, CDR2 FQNEAQ (reference sequence). The CDR3 loop spans 13 amino acids. Trimming pared 5 bases from V and 7 bases from J, leaving 12 bases between. CDR3 DNA sequence: TGTGCCAGCAGCCGACAAGGGGACCAGCCCCAGCATTTT. Protein product: CASSRQGDQPQHF.

This clonotype was found a few times. The chain couples TRBV5-6 to TRBJ1-6; 8 nucleotides align to TRBD1. Germline loops: CDR1 SGHDT, CDR2 YYEEEE. V shed 5 bases and J 7 bases; nucleotides not matched to a gene: 11. This CDR3 has 16 amino acids. In nucleotides, the CDR3 is TGTGCCAGCAGTTCCCTCGGACAGGGAGCCAATTCACCCCTCCACTTT. This encodes CASSSLGQGANSPLHF.

This clonotype showed up just a few times. The chain recombines TRBV28 with TRBJ1-6, with D perhaps matching TRBD1 (5 bases). Germline V gene sequence: CDR1 MDHEN, CDR2 SYDVKM. Trimming shortened V by 5 bases and J by 1 base, and 6 bases separated the two germline ends. This CDR3 has 14 residues. Here the CDR3 DNA reads TGTGCCAGCAGTCAGGGTTCCTATAATTCACCCCTCCACTTT. Translated, it gives CASSQGSYNSPLHF.

The chain employs TRBV5-1 and TRBJ1-1; D ambiguous. There are 14 residues in the CDR3. Germline V CDR1 and CDR2: SGHRS, YFSETQ. Between the trimmed V and J ends, which lost 0 bases and 4 bases, there was a span of 10 bases. This chain's CDR3 is CASSLGGLITEAFF. The CDR3 coding sequence is TGCGCCAGCAGCTTGGGGGGTTTAATCACTGAAGCTTTCTTT.

This clonotype was picked up a small number of times. J is TRBJ2-2 and V is TRBV9; no clear D. The V and J ends lost 0 bases and 1 base respectively, with 16 bases between them. Germline values: CDR1 SGDLS, CDR2 YYNGEE. There are 18 residues in the CDR3. Here the CDR3 reads CASSVGLFGHRNTGELFF. CDR3 in DNA: TGTGCCAGCAGCGTAGGGCTCTTTGGGCACCGGAACACCGGGGAGCTGTTTTTT.

This clonotype was found a few times. The CDR3 here is CASSIPQGNSPLHF. The CDR3 nucleotides are TGTGCCAGCTCCATCCCCCAGGGGAATTCACCCCTCCACTTT. The gene calls are TRBV5-5 and TRBJ1-6; weak D call: TRBD1 (6 bases). From germline, CDR1 is SGHKS and CDR2 YYEKEE (reference sequence). V lost 7 bases to trimming and J lost 7 bases, with 15 bases between them. There are 14 residues in the CDR3.

The chain recombines TRBV6-5 with TRBJ2-3; D gene ambiguous. The CDR3 is 14 amino acids. Germline CDR1 is MNHEY and CDR2 is SVGAGI. V was trimmed by 0 bases and J by 6 bases, leaving 10 bases between them. The CDR3 region has the DNA TGTGCCAGCAGTTACTCGTCCGGCTACGATACGCAGTATTTT. Its protein product is CASSYSSGYDTQYF.